This T cell receptor (beta chain) is from a study of shared clonotypes between healthy human individuals (dated by TCRdb to 2018 to 2021). Background on the whole study: A couple of women and three men aged 18 to 49 years were included in the cohort. To increase sequencing depth and limit assay-specific biases, different laboratories used diverse techniques to prepare libraries and sequence TCR repertoires. For each donor, CD4 naive and CD4 memory were each run on three plates, CD8 naive on two plates, and CD8 memory on one plate. To estimate repertoire size and how much clonotype sharing occurs between individuals, the study deeply sequenced the blood TCR repertoires of a handful of healthy adults. Per donor, leukapheresis produced somewhere between about 0.9 and 9.5 billion PBMCs. Broader findings and caveats from the paper: Pairwise subsampling indicated that sequencing depth was expected to affect the degree of clonotype sharing among donors. The genetic and exposure-history diversity represented was limited by the small number of donors. Higher generation probabilities were observed for clonotypes shared by all four sorted-subset donors than for non-shared clonotypes. Naive subsets generally had larger estimated clonotype richness than memory subsets did. Even with the large sequencing depth, rarefaction of the sorted-subset datasets indicated that sequencing was incomplete. Sampling was restricted to blood, and TCR repertoires in tissue are likely to differ from TCR repertoires in blood. Across a handful of donors, about 5.2% of naive CD4, approximately 3.5% of naive CD8, roughly 2.3% of memory CD4, and about 0.4% of memory CD8 clonotypes were shared.

TCR CDR3 regions were amplified from genomic DNA by multiplex PCR using the deep immunoSEQ assay. Genomic DNA extracted from each cell subset was distributed evenly over all wells of several immunoSEQ 96-well plates, and each plate served as one replicate. Each replicate PCR for sorted subsets received about 0.2 ug genomic DNA, equal to roughly 30,000 T cell genomes. Purified libraries were quantified with a Qubit 3.0 fluorometer, sized on a Bioanalyzer 2100, and re-quantified with the KAPA Library Quantification kit. Every immunoSEQ 96-well plate was sequenced on a separate single-read 150-cycle Illumina NextSeq 550 flow cell. Under the source paper's analysis protocol: Because the immunoSEQ output included only junctional sequences and no quality scores, the filtering could not be the same as the filtering used for full-length reads. To assign V/J genes and CDR3, sequences were annotated against IMGT germline references using PyIR, a Python wrapper for IgBLAST v1.9. Reads were removed for weak V/J assignments (E-value above 1e-6), missing CDR3, stop codons, out-of-frame junctions, or ambiguous translated residues. V3J clonotypes were defined as sequences sharing the same inferred V gene, J gene, and CDR3 amino acid sequence. Percentage overlap between repertoires was calculated by dividing the number of shared unique clonotypes by the size of the smaller repertoire. Three approaches were used to assess repertoire richness: RTK rarefaction, the Chao1 estimator, and Recon v2.1 estimates of unobserved clonotypes. Generation probabilities for all TCRbeta clonotypes obtained by the gDNA method from a few donors were computed using OLGA. As stored in TCRdb, this immuneACCESS dataset retains in-frame rearrangements with V and J assigned. A fraction of the clones does not appear; measured against another copy, unresolved V genes explain less than half of the discrepancy, and the remainder lacks a known reason. That table supplies the V and J calls and clone size; D and trimming were determined from the DNA. Present in this sample are 550,000 to 600,000 clones, roughly 98% of which were seen just once. Jointly, the top ten make up less than 0.35% of the sample.

About this clone itself: Its antigen target is currently unknown. Base-call qualities are not available, and no considerably larger clone is one nucleotide away. This CDR3 is also generated by other DNA sequences in the sample.

CD8 naive samples consisted of CD45RO-negative cells that were positively selected for CCR7, yielding a CD45RA+CCR7+ population without TemRA cells. The donors were healthy, HIV-negative adults who had no recently reported acute infections or vaccinations. Only Caucasian adults living in Nashville, Tennessee, USA were represented among the donors. Blood was collected by leukapheresis, and PBMCs were isolated by Ficoll-Histopaque density gradient centrifugation and then cryopreserved in liquid nitrogen vapor phase. Analytical flow cytometry was used to check the purity and quantity of every magnetically sorted T cell population. Each sorted fraction had its genomic DNA isolated and then quantified by UV absorbance on a Nanodrop 2000c. The origin of this receptor is a man between 25 and 39 years old in good health. The sample comprised naive CD8+ T cells sorted from blood. What the cell subset or site label conveys for this sample: CD45RA+CCR7+.

For the CDR3, the sequence is CASSVAAGTTDTQYF. The nucleotide sequence reads TGTGCCAGCAGCGTAGCGGCAGGTACCACAGATACGCAGTATTTT. Recombination joined TRBV9 with TRBJ2-3, with the D segment identity uncertain. CDR3 length: 15 amino acids, cysteine to phenylalanine. The entry retains the CDR3 DNA only, 45 bases that are in frame from base 1. Relative to germline, V is 0 bases shorter and J is 2 bases shorter, with 10 bases between their ends. In the germline V gene, CDR1 corresponds to SGDLS and CDR2 to YYNGEE.